The 22 T cell receptor beta chains presented below share a single source sample, sequenced in a study of T cell repertoires in cytomegalovirus infection. TCRdb redid the calling of the reads with MiXCR, one entry per CDR3 protein. This table has 700,000 to 900,000 distinct CDR3 sequences, roughly 29% appearing once. No antigens are known for them. The source was cultured CD8+ T cells from PBMCs, collected from culture after CMV antigen stimulation. These receptors originate from a human donor in good health (CMV status not recorded). Some clones in this sample may be carry-over from other donors' samples.

This rearrangement joins TRBV19 to TRBJ2-3; D is ambiguous. V was clipped by 1 base and J by 3 bases, with 11 bases between them. Germline V lookup: CDR1 LNHDA, CDR2 SQIVND (reference sequence). The CDR3 loop spans 15 amino acids. CDR3 bases: TGTGCCAGTAGTATAGTACCCGGTCGGACAGATACGCAGTATTTT. Its translation is CASSIVPGRTDTQYF.

V and J are TRBV6-6 and TRBJ1-2; no firm D call. Per germline, CDR1 MNHNY and CDR2 SVGAGI (reference sequence). Deletions cut 0 bases from V and 9 bases from J, with 8 bases between. The CDR3 sequence is 12 residues long. The CDR3 sequence is CASSYSPGSYTF. CDR3 nucleotides: TGTGCCAGCAGTTACTCGCCGGGAAGCTACACCTTC.

This clonotype was seen repeatedly, ten times or more. J is TRBJ2-5 and V is TRBV7-6, with 8 bases aligning to TRBD2. Germline CDR1 and CDR2: SGHVS and FNYEAQ. V lost 6 bases, J lost 7 bases, and 4 bases stayed unmatched. The length of the CDR3 is 12 residues. CDR3 amino acids: CASSLGGGTQYF. The CDR3 nucleotides read TGTGCCAGCAGTCTCGGGGGGGGGACCCAGTACTTC.

This clonotype was seen only a few times. V gene TRBV6-5 combines with J gene TRBJ1-2; D is ambiguous. Trimming left V 5 bases short and J 8 bases short, with 12 bases between. CDR3 length equals 12 residues. CDR1 and CDR2 from the germline V gene are MNHEY and SVGAGI. CDR3 region: CASSRAGGGYTF. In nucleotides, the CDR3 is TGTGCCAGCAGTCGAGCGGGCGGGGGCTACACCTTC.

J is TRBJ2-5 and V is TRBV5-6, with 9 bases lining up with TRBD1. This CDR3 is 16 amino acids long. V lost 3 bases to trimming and J lost 5 bases; unmatched junction nucleotides: 11. From germline, CDR1 is SGHDT and CDR2 YYEEEE. Here the CDR3 reads CASSSSGTGRRETQYF. The CDR3 DNA reads TGTGCCAGCAGCTCTTCTGGGACAGGGCGAAGGGAGACCCAGTACTTC.

This clonotype is medium-sized by share. This chain joins TRBV7-8 and TRBJ1-2; D remains ambiguous. The CDR3 covers 15 residues. Germline loops: CDR1 SGHVS, CDR2 FQNEAQ. Trimming removed 1 base at V and 4 bases at J, with 13 bases between. The CDR3 DNA sequence: TGTGCCAGCAGCTTAGAACGCGCAGTCGGCTATGGCTACACCTTC. It is translated as CASSLERAVGYGYTF. The full variable domain, with the rest looked up from reference TRBV7-8 and TRBJ1-2, is GAGVSQSPRYKVAKRGQDVALRCDPISGHVSLFWYQQALGQGPEFLTYFQNEAQLDKSGLPSDRFFAERPEGSVSTLKIQRTQQEDSAVYLCASSLERAVGYGYTFGSGTRLTVV.

This clonotype was detected ten times or more. V gene TRBV7-2 combines with J gene TRBJ2-3, with 7 bases lining up with TRBD2. CDR3 size: 15 residues. Germline V gene sequence: CDR1 SGHTA, CDR2 FQGNSA. V trimming: 3 bases; J trimming: 3 bases; junction bases outside the gene matches: 6. DNA of the CDR3: TGTGCCAGCAGCTTTATAAGCGGGGTGACAGATACGCAGTATTTT. Translation: CASSFISGVTDTQYF.

The rearrangement links TRBV20-1 to TRBJ2-1; TRBD2 matches at 9 bases. V lost 1 base and J lost 2; bases outside the gene matches: 6. This CDR3 contains 16 residues. Germline V lookup: CDR1 DFQATT, CDR2 SNEGSKA (reference sequence). The CDR3 loop reads CSARGAGLATYNEQFF. In DNA form, the CDR3 reads TGCAGTGCTAGAGGCGCGGGACTAGCAACCTACAATGAGCAGTTCTTC.

This clonotype was detected many times. V gene TRBV7-6 combines with J gene TRBJ1-1, with D unclear. V lost 2 bases to trimming and J lost 7 bases, with 11 bases between them. The CDR3 is 13 residues long. The V gene's germline CDR1 is SGHVS and CDR2 FNYEAQ. CDR3 coding DNA: TGTGCCAGCAGCTTAACCGGAGGGCTTGAAGCTTTCTTT. This codes for CASSLTGGLEAFF.

This clonotype was observed many times. The chain couples TRBV7-2 to TRBJ1-6; possible D gene TRBD1, 6 bases. V gave up 5 bases and J gave up 1 base, with 12 bases separating them. The CDR3 sequence is 16 residues long. Germline lookup yields CDR1 SGHTA and CDR2 FQGNSA. The chain's CDR3 is CASSPWTESYNSPLHF. For the CDR3, the DNA is TGTGCCAGCAGCCCCTGGACAGAATCCTATAATTCACCCCTCCACTTT.

The sample holds a few counts of this clonotype. The V gene is TRBV4-1, the J gene TRBJ1-5; D not resolved. This CDR3 region has 13 residues. V was trimmed by 2 bases and J by 5 bases, leaving 7 bases between them. Per the germline V gene, CDR1 is MGHRA and CDR2 is YSYEKL. CDR3 nucleotides: TGCGCCAGCAGCCAAACCCGGGATCAGCCCCAGCATTTT. Residues: CASSQTRDQPQHF.

This chain joins TRBV10-3 and TRBJ2-1; either TRBD1 or TRBD2 may fit D (6 bases each). The germline V gene has CDR1 ENHRY and CDR2 SYGVKD. The germline V and J ends were trimmed by 8 bases and 4 bases, with 12 bases remaining between them. The CDR3 has 13 amino acids. The CDR3 region has the DNA TGTGCCATCGCTCGGGGGCTTTACAATGAGCAGTTCTTC. Its protein product is CAIARGLYNEQFF.

The chain links TRBV15 to TRBJ2-5; D is perhaps TRBD2 (7 bases). CDR3 length: 16 residues. Per the germline V gene, CDR1 is LNHNV and CDR2 is YYDKDF (reference sequence). The V gene lost 0 bases and the J gene lost 4 bases, with 15 bases spanning the gap. DNA of the CDR3: TGTGCCACCAGCAGAGAGCTGTCCGGGGGGCTAGAGACCCAGTACTTC. Translating gives CATSRELSGGLETQYF.

This clonotype was detected a few times. This sequence joins TRBV12-3 or TRBV12-4 and TRBJ2-1; 11 nucleotides match TRBD2. Trimming cost V 0 bases and J 0 bases; bases outside gene matches: 16. The CDR3 is 22 residues long. The CDR3 DNA reads as TGTGCCAGCAGTTTAGCCCTTCCATACCTAGCGGGGGGTTCTTTCTCCTACAATGAGCAGTTCTTC. It codes for CASSLALPYLAGGSFSYNEQFF.

The J gene is TRBJ2-7, the V gene TRBV7-2; 8 nucleotides agree with TRBD2. Germline CDR1 is SGHTA and CDR2 is FQGNSA. The ends lost 5 bases at V and 5 bases at J; junction bases unmatched: 11. The CDR3 sequence is 15 residues long. Here the CDR3 DNA reads TGTGCCAGCAGCCCCCGGGGAGCGGGGGTCCACGAGCAGTACTTC. Translation gives CASSPRGAGVHEQYF.

This clonotype was observed a handful of times. The chain couples TRBV4-1 to TRBJ1-4; unclear D gene. Trimming left V 4 bases short and J 5 bases short, with 17 bases between. CDR1 is MGHRA, CDR2 YSYEKL, per germline. This CDR3 is 16 amino acids long. CDR3 DNA sequence: TGCGCCAGCAGCCTCCTAAGGTCACAGTTCAATGAAAAACTGTTTTTT. As protein: CASSLLRSQFNEKLFF.

V gene TRBV27 combines with J gene TRBJ1-4; 7 bases align to TRBD1. Germline-derived CDR1 and CDR2 are MNHEY and SMNVEV (reference sequence). The CDR3 has 13 residues. V gave up 5 bases and J gave up 8 bases; unmatched junction bases: 5. The CDR3 loop is CASSTAGGEKLFF. CDR3 in DNA: TGTGCCAGCAGTACGGCAGGGGGAGAAAAACTGTTTTTT. Combining the CDR3 with reference TRBV27 and TRBJ1-4 gives the whole variable domain EAQVTQNPRYLITVTGKKLTVTCSQNMNHEYMSWYRQDPGLGLRQIYYSMNVEVTDKGDVPEGYKVSRKEKRNFPLILESPSPNQTSLYFCASSTAGGEKLFFGSGTQLSVL.

The rearrangement uses TRBV14 and TRBJ2-3; no clear D gene. Trimming removed 2 bases at V and 3 bases at J, with 12 bases between. Germline V gene data show CDR1 as SGHDN and CDR2 as FVKESK. The CDR3 is 15 residues long. The CDR3 sequence is CASSQWSRATDTQYF. DNA of the CDR3: TGTGCCAGCAGCCAATGGAGCCGGGCGACAGATACGCAGTATTTT.

The chain is built from TRBV10-3 and TRBJ2-2; maybe TRBD2 (5 bases). The CDR3 covers 13 residues. V was pared by 10 bases and J by 3 bases, with 12 bases between. The germline V gene has CDR1 ENHRY and CDR2 SYGVKD. DNA of the CDR3: TGTGCCACGACTGGAGGTGACACCGGGGAGCTGTTTTTT. This translates into CATTGGDTGELFF.

This clonotype was recorded a few times. The V gene is TRBV7-6, the J gene TRBJ2-2, with D maybe TRBD2 (7 bases). Trimming removed 5 bases at V and 5 bases at J, with 18 bases between. CDR1 and CDR2 (germline): SGHVS, FNYEAQ. This CDR3 is 16 amino acids long. The CDR3 sequence: CASSGGGGVWTGELFF. For the CDR3, the DNA is TGTGCCAGCAGCGGGGGGGGGGGCGTATGGACCGGGGAGCTGTTTTTT.

This clonotype was seen ten or more times. The rearrangement links TRBV12-3 or TRBV12-4 to TRBJ1-3, with TRBD1 matching over 11 bases. The CDR3 contains 16 residues. V lost 7 bases and J lost 3; bases outside the gene matches: 8. CDR3 in amino acids: CASTPAGTGGGNTIYF. Here the CDR3 DNA reads TGTGCCAGCACCCCCGCCGGGACAGGGGGTGGAAACACCATATATTTT.

There are a few counts of this clonotype. V gene TRBV9 combines with J gene TRBJ2-3, with 13 bases that match TRBD2. This CDR3 has 16 residues. The J segment lost 4 bases and the V segment lost 4 bases, leaving 6 bases of the junction unmatched. Per the germline V gene, CDR1 is SGDLS and CDR2 is YYNGEE. For the CDR3, the DNA is TGTGCCAGCAGCATCGGGACTAGCGGGGTGTCAGATACGCAGTATTTT. It translates to CASSIGTSGVSDTQYF.